This passage covers 22 T cell receptor beta chains from one sample sequenced in a study of CD8+ T cells in alopecia areata. Stated treatment: oral pan-JAK inhibitor, 5-10 mg twice daily. RNA was extracted and reverse transcribed into cDNA as the sequencing template. Profiled with immunoSEQ multiplex PCR; TCRdb holds only in-frame clones, not every one. This table holds about 150,000 clones, about 51% found once. Sequenced material: CD8+ T cells sorted from blood, taken at week 4, from a patient treated with tofacitinib. The receptors shown here come from a human donor with alopecia areata.

The CDR3 region is CASSERSSGGETQYF. The CDR3 region has the DNA TGTGCCAGCAGTGAACGGTCTAGCGGGGGAGAGACCCAGTACTTC. The chain links TRBV2 to TRBJ2-5; 10 bases fit TRBD2. The V gene end was trimmed by 2 bases and the J gene end by 4 bases; junction bases not matched to a gene: 4. Germline V gene sequence: CDR1 SNHLY, CDR2 FYNNEI. The CDR3 is made up of 15 amino acids.

This chain uses TRBV9 with TRBJ2-5; D is perhaps TRBD2 (6 bases). The CDR3 covers 15 residues. CDR1 SGDLS and CDR2 YYNGEE come from the germline V gene. Between the trimmed V and J ends, which lost 3 bases and 5 bases, there was a span of 17 bases. CDR3 DNA sequence: TGTGCCAGCAGCGGTAACCCAGGGAGGCAGGAGACCCAGTACTTC. The encoded protein is CASSGNPGRQETQYF. Based on the CDR3 plus reference TRBV9 and TRBJ2-5, the full variable domain is DSGVTQTPKHLITATGQRVTLRCSPRSGDLSVYWYQQSLDQGLQFLIQYYNGEERAKGNILERFSAQQFPDLHSELNLSSLELGDSALYFCASSGNPGRQETQYFGPGTRLLVL.

This clone occurred a few times. The chain links TRBV5-6 to TRBJ1-5; no definite D call. The V end lost 3 bases, the J end lost 2 bases, and 3 bases lay between the germline ends. The CDR3 consists of 12 residues. CDR1 is SGHDT and CDR2 is YYEEEE in the germline V gene. CDR3 amino acids: CASSYGNQPQHF. DNA of the CDR3: TGTGCCAGCAGCTATGGCAATCAGCCCCAGCATTTT.

The CDR3 coding sequence is TGCGCCAGCAGCTTCGTACCGACGGGATATGGCTACACCTTC. This gives the protein CASSFVPTGYGYTF. The chain uses TRBV5-1 and TRBJ1-2; D not certain. The germline V and J ends were trimmed by 2 bases and 5 bases, with 13 bases remaining between them. Germline values: CDR1 SGHRS, CDR2 YFSETQ. This CDR3 region has 14 residues.

The rearrangement joins TRBV27 to TRBJ1-2; 8 bases map to TRBD1. The V segment lost 2 bases and the J segment 8 bases; nucleotides outside the gene matches: 7. This CDR3 comprises 14 residues. Germline V CDR1 and CDR2: MNHEY, SMNVEV (reference sequence). CDR3 protein: CASSLTTGGRGYTF. The CDR3 DNA reads TGTGCCAGCAGTTTAACCACAGGGGGACGGGGCTACACCTTC.

This clone was seen more than once but under ten times. The gene calls are TRBV14 and TRBJ2-7; D not certain. This CDR3 spans 12 amino acids. V gave up 5 bases and J gave up 2 bases, with 7 bases separating them. The germline V gene has CDR1 SGHDN and CDR2 FVKESK. The CDR3 here is CASSTLAYEQYF. The CDR3 DNA follows: TGTGCCAGCAGCACCCTGGCCTACGAGCAGTACTTC.

The chain has TRBV7-9 and TRBJ2-7; D possibly corresponds to TRBD1 (5 bases). This CDR3 has 14 amino acids. The V end lost 7 bases, the J end lost 4 bases, and 17 bases lay between the germline ends. CDR1 and CDR2 from the germline V gene are SEHNR and FQNEAQ (reference sequence). The CDR3 protein is CASTQGGIVYEQYF. The CDR3 DNA sequence: TGTGCCAGCACCCAGGGCGGTATCGTATACGAGCAGTACTTC.

The chain uses TRBV5-6 and TRBJ2-7, with unresolved D. Germline CDR1 SGHDT, CDR2 YYEEEE. CDR3 size: 15 residues. The V and J ends lost 1 base and 2 bases respectively, with 13 bases between them. The CDR3 DNA follows: TGTGCCAGCAGCTTGTTGGCAGGAGAAGCCTACGAGCAGTACTTC. Its translation: CASSLLAGEAYEQYF.

The chain combines TRBV11-2 with TRBJ2-1; D may be TRBD2 (5 bases). This CDR3 contains 13 residues. Germline assignment: CDR1 SGHAT and CDR2 FQNNGV. Trimming took 5 bases from V and 8 from J, leaving 13 bases between them. The chain's CDR3 is CASSLLVFDEQFF. The CDR3 nucleotides read TGTGCCAGCAGCCTACTAGTATTCGATGAGCAGTTCTTC.

Remarks on this clone: A read error may account for a junction end that differs from germline. The chain has TRBV7-7 and TRBJ2-7, with TRBD1 identical over 8 bases. CDR3 size: 14 residues. Germline V gene lookup returns CDR1 SSHAT and CDR2 FNYEAQ (reference sequence). The CDR3, as DNA: TGTGCTAGCAGCCCAGGACAGGGAGGCTACGAGCAGTACTTC. It is translated as CASSPGQGGYEQYF.

The rearrangement links TRBV29-1 to TRBJ1-2; no clear D gene. CDR1 and CDR2 from the germline V gene are SQVTM and ANQGSEA. This CDR3 spans 10 amino acids. V lost 6 bases, J lost 8 bases, and 10 bases lay in between. The CDR3 DNA follows: TGCAGCGTCGGAGACGCAGGCTACACCTTC. Amino acid sequence: CSVGDAGYTF.

This chain joins TRBV6-5 and TRBJ1-1; D is uncertain. Trimming cost V 6 bases and J 3 bases, with 11 bases left between them. The CDR3 consists of 13 residues. Germline-derived CDR1 and CDR2 are MNHEY and SVGAGI. CDR3 loop: CASSQGRYTEAFF. For the CDR3, the DNA is TGTGCCAGCAGCCAAGGACGGTACACTGAAGCTTTCTTT.

V usage is TRBV5-6 and J usage is TRBJ2-7; D is uncertain. Germline V gene lookup returns CDR1 SGHDT and CDR2 YYEEEE. The V gene lost 1 base and the J gene lost 0 bases, with 8 bases spanning the gap. The CDR3 has 14 amino acids. The CDR3 loop reads CASSLLRSSYEQYF. The CDR3 DNA reads TGTGCCAGCAGCTTGCTCAGGAGCTCCTACGAGCAGTACTTC.

The chain links TRBV15 to TRBJ2-7; TRBD1 matches at 9 bases. CDR1 LNHNV and CDR2 YYDKDF come from the germline V gene (reference sequence). Losses at the gene ends were 4 bases for V and 5 bases for J; bases not matched to a gene: 6. This CDR3 has 14 residues. The CDR3 loop is CATSKDRGLDEQYF. The CDR3 DNA follows: TGTGCCACCAGCAAGGACAGGGGTCTCGACGAGCAGTACTTC.

The chain couples TRBV2 to TRBJ1-2, with a weak D call TRBD1 (5 bases). CDR1 is SNHLY, CDR2 FYNNEI, per germline. V lost 5 bases and J lost 3, with 13 bases in between. The CDR3 contains 14 residues. CDR3 coding DNA: TGTGCCAGCAGTCCGGGAAGGGGCCACTATGGCTACACCTTC. This gives the protein CASSPGRGHYGYTF.

The genes are TRBV27 and TRBJ1-2; unclear D gene. The CDR3 length is 13 residues. Germline V lookup: CDR1 MNHEY, CDR2 SMNVEV (reference sequence). V shed 6 bases and J shed 4 bases, with 12 bases lying between them. The DNA of the CDR3 is TGTGCCAGCAGCGAAACGGAGATCTATGGCTACACCTTC. Translation gives CASSETEIYGYTF.

This clone was counted a few times. The genes are TRBV6-1 and TRBJ2-7; 11 nucleotides agree with TRBD2. The V segment lost 2 bases and the J segment 2 bases; nucleotides outside the gene matches: 2. Looked up from germline, CDR1 is MNHNS and CDR2 is SASEGT. There are 15 residues in the CDR3. CDR3 nucleotides: TGTGCCAGCAGTGAAACTAGCGGGGGCCCCTACGAGCAGTACTTC. Translating gives CASSETSGGPYEQYF.

This chain joins TRBV9 and TRBJ2-7; a possible D gene is TRBD1 (5 bases). The V end was cut by 4 bases, the J end by 2 bases, with 13 bases between. This CDR3 is 14 amino acids long. Germline CDR1 is SGDLS and CDR2 is YYNGEE. The CDR3 protein is CASSPEDTPYEQYF. DNA for the CDR3: TGTGCCAGCAGCCCTGAGGACACTCCCTACGAGCAGTACTTC. The full variable domain, in which reference TRBV9 and TRBJ2-7 provide the parts outside the CDR3, is DSGVTQTPKHLITATGQRVTLRCSPRSGDLSVYWYQQSLDQGLQFLIQYYNGEERAKGNILERFSAQQFPDLHSELNLSSLELGDSALYFCASSPEDTPYEQYFGPGTRLTVT.

This clone was found a few times. The chain recombines TRBV13 with TRBJ2-1; D might be TRBD1 (5 bases). The germline V gene has CDR1 PRHDT and CDR2 FYEKMQ (reference sequence). CDR3 size: 15 residues. Trimming removed 4 bases from V and 3 bases from J, with 13 bases in between. The CDR3 loop reads CASSSEGDLYNEQFF. CDR3 bases: TGTGCCAGCAGCTCAGAAGGGGATCTCTACAATGAGCAGTTCTTC. The full variable domain, completed using reference TRBV13 and TRBJ2-1, is AAGVIQSPRHLIKEKRETATLKCYPIPRHDTVYWYQQGPGQDPQFLISFYEKMQSDKGSIPDRFSAQQFSDYHSELNMSSLELGDSALYFCASSSEGDLYNEQFFGPGTRLTVL.

This clone was found once. The V gene is TRBV7-6, the J gene TRBJ2-7; tentative D call: TRBD2 (5 bases). In germline, CDR1 is SGHVS, CDR2 FNYEAQ. Trimming pared 1 base from V and 5 bases from J, leaving 12 bases between. The CDR3 runs to 14 residues. The CDR3 nucleotides read TGTGCCAGCAGCTTAGAAGAGGGCGCTAACGAGCAGTACTTC. Its protein is CASSLEEGANEQYF.

This rearrangement joins TRBV9 to TRBJ2-7; D unresolved. Trimming pared 4 bases from V and 0 bases from J, leaving 8 bases between. The germline V gene encodes CDR1 SGDLS and CDR2 YYNGEE. This CDR3 is built from 13 residues. CDR3: CASSLDDSYEQYF. The CDR3 DNA sequence: TGTGCCAGCAGCTTGGACGACTCCTACGAGCAGTACTTC.

This clone was counted only a few times. The chain joins TRBV11-2 to TRBJ2-5; 13 nucleotides line up with TRBD2. CDR1 and CDR2 from the germline V gene are SGHAT and FQNNGV. This CDR3 is 16 amino acids long. V dropped 5 bases and J dropped 5; count of bases not matched to a gene: 8. CDR3 in DNA: TGTGCCAGCAGCCAAAAGACTAGCGGGGGGCCGGAGACCCAGTACTTC. Protein sequence: CASSQKTSGGPETQYF.